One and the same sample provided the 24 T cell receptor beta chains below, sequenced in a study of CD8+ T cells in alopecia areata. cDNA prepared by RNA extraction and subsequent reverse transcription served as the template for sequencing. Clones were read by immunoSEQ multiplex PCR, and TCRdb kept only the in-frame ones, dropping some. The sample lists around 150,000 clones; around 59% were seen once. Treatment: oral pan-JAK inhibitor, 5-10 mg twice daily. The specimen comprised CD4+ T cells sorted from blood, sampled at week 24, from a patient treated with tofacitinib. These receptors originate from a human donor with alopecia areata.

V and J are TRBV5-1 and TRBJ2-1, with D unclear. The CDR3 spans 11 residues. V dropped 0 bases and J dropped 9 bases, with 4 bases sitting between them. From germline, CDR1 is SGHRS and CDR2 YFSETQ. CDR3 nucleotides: TGCGCCAGCAGCTTGGGAAGTGAGCAGTTCTTC. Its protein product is CASSLGSEQFF. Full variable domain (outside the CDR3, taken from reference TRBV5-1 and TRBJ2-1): KAGVTQTPRYLIKTRGQQVTLSCSPISGHRSVSWYQQTPGQGLQFLFEYFSETQRNKGNFPGRFSGRQFSNSRSEMNVSTLELGDSALYLCASSLGSEQFFGPGTRLTVL.

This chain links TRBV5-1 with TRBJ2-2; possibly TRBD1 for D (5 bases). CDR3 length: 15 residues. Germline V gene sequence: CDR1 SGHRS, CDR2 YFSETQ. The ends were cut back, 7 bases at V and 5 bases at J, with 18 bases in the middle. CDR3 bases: TGCGCCAGCCAGCTTGGGGCTAGAAGAACCGGGGAGCTGTTTTTT. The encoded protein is CASQLGARRTGELFF.

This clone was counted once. The chain's CDR3 is CASSPGLAEETQYF. CDR3 bases: TGTGCCAGCTCACCAGGACTAGCGGAAGAGACCCAGTACTTC. The gene calls are TRBV18 and TRBJ2-5; the match to TRBD2 covers 10 bases. V lost 2 bases to trimming and J lost 3 bases; unmatched junction nucleotides: 0. Germline CDR1 reads KGHSH; CDR2 reads LQKENI. This CDR3 is built from 14 residues.

CDR3 nucleotides: TGCGCCAGCAGCTCCCTCATTAAGAACACTGAAGCTTTCTTT. Protein sequence: CASSSLIKNTEAFF. The V call is TRBV5-1, the J call TRBJ1-1; D ambiguous. The ends were cut back, 3 bases at V and 1 base at J, with 10 bases in the middle. Germline V CDR1 and CDR2: SGHRS, YFSETQ. This CDR3 is built from 14 residues.

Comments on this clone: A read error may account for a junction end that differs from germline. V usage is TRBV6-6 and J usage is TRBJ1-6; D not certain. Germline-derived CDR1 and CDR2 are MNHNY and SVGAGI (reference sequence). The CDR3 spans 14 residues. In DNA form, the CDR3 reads TGTGCCAGCAGTGACGGGGTAGACAATTCACCCCTCCACTTC. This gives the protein CASSDGVDNSPLHF.

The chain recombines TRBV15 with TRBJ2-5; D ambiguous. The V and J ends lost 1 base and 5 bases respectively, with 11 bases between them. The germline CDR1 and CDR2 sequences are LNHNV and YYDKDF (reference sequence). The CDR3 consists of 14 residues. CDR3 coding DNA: TGTGCCACCAGCAGAGGGGTCTCCAAGGAGACCCAGTACTTC. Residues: CATSRGVSKETQYF.

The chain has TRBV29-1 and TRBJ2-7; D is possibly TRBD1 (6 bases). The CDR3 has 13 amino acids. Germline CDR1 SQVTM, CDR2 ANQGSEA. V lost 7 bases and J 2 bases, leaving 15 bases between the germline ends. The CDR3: CSARGRVTYEQYF. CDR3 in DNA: TGCAGCGCCAGGGGCAGGGTTACCTACGAGCAGTACTTC.

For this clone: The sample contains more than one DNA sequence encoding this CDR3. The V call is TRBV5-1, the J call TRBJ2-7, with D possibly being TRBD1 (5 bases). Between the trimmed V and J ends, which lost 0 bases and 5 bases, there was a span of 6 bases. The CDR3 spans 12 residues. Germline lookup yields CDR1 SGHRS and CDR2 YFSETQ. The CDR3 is CASSLGQHEQYF. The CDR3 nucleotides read TGCGCCAGCAGCTTGGGACAGCACGAGCAGTACTTC.

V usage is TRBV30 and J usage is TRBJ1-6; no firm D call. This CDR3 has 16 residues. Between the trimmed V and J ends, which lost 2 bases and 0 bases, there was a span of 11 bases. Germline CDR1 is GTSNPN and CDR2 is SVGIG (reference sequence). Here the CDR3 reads CAWSQASSSYNSPLHF. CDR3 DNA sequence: TGTGCCTGGAGTCAGGCGTCGAGCTCCTATAATTCACCCCTCCACTTT.

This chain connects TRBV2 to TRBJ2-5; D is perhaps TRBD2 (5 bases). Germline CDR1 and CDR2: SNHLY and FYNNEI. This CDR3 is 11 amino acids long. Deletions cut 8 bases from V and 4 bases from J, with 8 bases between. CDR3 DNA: TGTGCCAGCGGACTCGGAGAGACCCAGTACTTC. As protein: CASGLGETQYF. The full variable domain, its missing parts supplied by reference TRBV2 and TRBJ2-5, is EPEVTQTPSHQVTQMGQEVILRCVPISNHLYFYWYRQILGQKVEFLVSFYNNEISEKSEIFDDQFSVERPDGSNFTLKIRSTKLEDSAMYFCASGLGETQYFGPGTRLLVL.

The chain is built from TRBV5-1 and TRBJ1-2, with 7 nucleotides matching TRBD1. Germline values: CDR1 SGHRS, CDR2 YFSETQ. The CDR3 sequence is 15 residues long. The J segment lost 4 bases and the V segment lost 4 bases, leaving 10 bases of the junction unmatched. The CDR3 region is CASSLESTGVYGYTF. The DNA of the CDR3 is TGCGCCAGCAGCCTGGAAAGTACAGGGGTCTATGGCTACACCTTC.

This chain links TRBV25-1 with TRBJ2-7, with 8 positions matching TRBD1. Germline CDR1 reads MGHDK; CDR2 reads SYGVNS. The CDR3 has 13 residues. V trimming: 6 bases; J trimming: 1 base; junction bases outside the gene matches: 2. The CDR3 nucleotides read TGTGCCAGCAGAGGACAGGGATCCTACGAGCAGTACTTC. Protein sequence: CASRGQGSYEQYF.

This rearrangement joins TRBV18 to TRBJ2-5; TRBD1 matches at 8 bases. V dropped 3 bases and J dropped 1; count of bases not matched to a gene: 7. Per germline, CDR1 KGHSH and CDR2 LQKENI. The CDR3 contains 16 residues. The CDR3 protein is CASSPRIGQGQETQYF. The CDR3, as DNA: TGTGCCAGCTCACCGAGAATTGGACAGGGCCAAGAGACCCAGTACTTC.

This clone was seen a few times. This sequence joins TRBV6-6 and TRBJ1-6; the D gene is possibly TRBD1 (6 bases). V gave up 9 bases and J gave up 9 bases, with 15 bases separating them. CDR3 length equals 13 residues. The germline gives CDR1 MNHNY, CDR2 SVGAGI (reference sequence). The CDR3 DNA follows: TGTGCCAGAGTCGGGGGCGCAAGTTCACCCCTCCACTTT. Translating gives CARVGGASSPLHF.

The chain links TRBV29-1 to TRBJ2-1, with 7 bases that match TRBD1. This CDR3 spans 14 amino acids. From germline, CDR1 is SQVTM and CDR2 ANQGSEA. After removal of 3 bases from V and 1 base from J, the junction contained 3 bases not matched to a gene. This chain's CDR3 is CSVDRQGSYNEQFF. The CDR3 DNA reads TGCAGCGTTGATAGACAGGGATCCTACAATGAGCAGTTCTTC.

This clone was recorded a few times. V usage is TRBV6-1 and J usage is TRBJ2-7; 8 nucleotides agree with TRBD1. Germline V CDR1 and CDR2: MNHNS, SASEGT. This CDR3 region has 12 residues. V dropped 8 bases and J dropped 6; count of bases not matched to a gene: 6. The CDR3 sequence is CASHAGGAEQYF. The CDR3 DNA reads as TGTGCCAGCCACGCAGGGGGCGCCGAGCAGTACTTC.

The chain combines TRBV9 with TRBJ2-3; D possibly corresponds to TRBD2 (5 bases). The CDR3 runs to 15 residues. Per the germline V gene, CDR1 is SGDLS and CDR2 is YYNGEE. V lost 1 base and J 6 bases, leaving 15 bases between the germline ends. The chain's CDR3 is CASSVPLGESDTQYF. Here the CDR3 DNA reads TGTGCCAGCAGCGTACCTCTCGGGGAATCGGATACGCAGTATTTT.

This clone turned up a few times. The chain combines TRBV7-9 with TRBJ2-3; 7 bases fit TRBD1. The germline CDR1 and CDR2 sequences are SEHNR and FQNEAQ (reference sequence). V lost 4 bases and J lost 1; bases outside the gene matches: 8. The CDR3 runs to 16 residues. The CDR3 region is CASSSPWTGGTDTQYF. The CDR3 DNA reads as TGTGCCAGCAGCTCGCCCTGGACAGGAGGCACAGATACGCAGTATTTT.

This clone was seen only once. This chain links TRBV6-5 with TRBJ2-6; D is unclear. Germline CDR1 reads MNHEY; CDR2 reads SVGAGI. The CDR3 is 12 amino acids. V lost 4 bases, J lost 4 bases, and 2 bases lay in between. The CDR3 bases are TGTGCCAGCAGTTTAGGGGCCAACGTCCTGACTTTC. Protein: CASSLGANVLTF.

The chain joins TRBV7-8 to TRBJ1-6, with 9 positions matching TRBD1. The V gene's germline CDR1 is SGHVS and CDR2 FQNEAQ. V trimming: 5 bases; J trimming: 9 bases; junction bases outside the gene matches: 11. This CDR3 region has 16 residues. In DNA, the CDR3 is TGTGCCAGCAGCCAAACACAGGACAGGGGAATTTCACCCCTCCACTTT. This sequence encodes CASSQTQDRGISPLHF.

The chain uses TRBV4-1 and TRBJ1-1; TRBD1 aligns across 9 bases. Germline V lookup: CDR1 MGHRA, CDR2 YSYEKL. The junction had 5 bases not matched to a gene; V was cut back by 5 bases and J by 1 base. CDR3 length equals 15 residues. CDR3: CASSRRDRENTEAFF. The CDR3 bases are TGCGCCAGCAGCAGACGGGACAGGGAGAACACTGAAGCTTTCTTT.

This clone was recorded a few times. CDR3 protein: CASSQQGAATNEKLFF. DNA for the CDR3: TGTGCCAGCAGCCAACAAGGGGCCGCAACTAATGAAAAACTGTTTTTT. The V and J genes are TRBV7-8 and TRBJ1-4; D is possibly TRBD1 (5 bases). Trimming shortened V by 5 bases and J by 0 bases, and 13 bases separated the two germline ends. The CDR3 runs 16 residues. Germline V gene sequence: CDR1 SGHVS, CDR2 FQNEAQ.

CDR3: CASSGGQVYGYTF. The CDR3 DNA reads TGTGCCAGCAGCGGGGGACAGGTCTATGGCTACACCTTC. This rearrangement joins TRBV9 to TRBJ1-2, with 8 bases lining up with TRBD1. The CDR3 has 13 residues. Germline V gives CDR1 SGDLS, CDR2 YYNGEE. The ends lost 3 bases at V and 4 bases at J; junction bases unmatched: 2. Full variable domain (remainder filled in from reference TRBV9 and TRBJ1-2): DSGVTQTPKHLITATGQRVTLRCSPRSGDLSVYWYQQSLDQGLQFLIQYYNGEERAKGNILERFSAQQFPDLHSELNLSSLELGDSALYFCASSGGQVYGYTFGSGTRLTVV.

CDR3 loop: CSVGDTQYF. CDR3 nucleotide sequence: TGCAGCGTTGGAGATACGCAGTATTTT. The chain couples TRBV29-1 to TRBJ2-3, with D unresolved. Germline V gene data show CDR1 as SQVTM and CDR2 as ANQGSEA. The CDR3 loop spans 9 amino acids. The V end was cut by 4 bases, the J end by 5 bases, with 1 base between.